Below, 6 T cell receptor beta chains from the same sample are listed, as sequenced in a study of blood T cell repertoires in COVID-19. Method: immunoSEQ multiplex PCR; TCRdb's copy keeps in-frame clones and lacks some. The top ten clones hold 6.5% to 9.5% of a sample with about 59,000 clones, 91% of them seen once. Sequencing was done on a sample of peripheral blood. All receptors come from a human donor in a cohort sampled during active COVID-19.

The chain recombines TRBV5-5 with TRBJ2-2; 7 bases match TRBD1. The CDR3 spans 16 residues. CDR1 SGHKS and CDR2 YYEKEE come from the germline V gene (reference sequence). V shed 3 bases and J 3 bases; nucleotides not matched to a gene: 8. CDR3 residues: CASSSDRDQDTGELFF. CDR3 nucleotide sequence: TGTGCCAGCAGCTCCGACAGGGATCAAGACACCGGGGAGCTGTTTTTT.

The chain has TRBV7-2 and TRBJ2-7; D is ambiguous. Trimming cost V 3 bases and J 2 bases, with 8 bases left between them. The CDR3 covers 13 residues. CDR1 and CDR2 from the germline V gene are SGHTA and FQGNSA. CDR3 coding DNA: TGTGCCAGCAGCTTCCTAGGAGCCTACGAGCAGTACTTC. Amino acid sequence: CASSFLGAYEQYF. Drawing the rest from reference TRBV7-2 and TRBJ2-7, the complete variable domain is GAGVSQSPSNKVTEKGKDVELRCDPISGHTALYWYRQSLGQGLEFLIYFQGNSAPDKSGLPSDRFSAERTGGSVSTLTIQRTQQEDSAVYLCASSFLGAYEQYFGPGTRLTVT.

The genes are TRBV11-3 and TRBJ2-7; D is undetermined. Germline V CDR1 and CDR2: SGHNT, YENEEA. V lost 1 base, J lost 3 bases, and 7 bases lay in between. The CDR3 covers 13 residues. The CDR3 DNA reads TGTGCCAGCAGCTTAGGGCAGAACTACGAGCAGTACTTC. Translated, it gives CASSLGQNYEQYF. Full variable domain (missing parts from reference TRBV11-3 and TRBJ2-7): EAGVVQSPRYKIIEKKQPVAFWCNPISGHNTLYWYLQNLGQGPELLIRYENEEAVDDSQLPKDRFSAERLKGVDSTLKIQPAELGDSAVYLCASSLGQNYEQYFGPGTRLTVT.

The rearrangement uses TRBV6-2 or TRBV6-3 and TRBJ1-5; the match to TRBD1 covers 8 bases. The CDR3 extends over 17 amino acids. The germline gives CDR1 MNHEY, CDR2 SVGEGT. The J segment lost 2 bases and the V segment lost 0 bases, leaving 6 bases of the junction unmatched. The CDR3 reads CASSYSFGTGGNQPQHF. Written as DNA, the CDR3 is TGTGCCAGCAGTTACTCGTTTGGGACAGGAGGCAATCAGCCCCAGCATTTT.

The chain has TRBV14 and TRBJ1-5; D ambiguous. Trimming took 4 bases from V and 4 from J, leaving 5 bases between them. Germline assignment: CDR1 SGHDN and CDR2 FVKESK. The CDR3 consists of 12 residues. In nucleotides, the CDR3 is TGTGCCAGCAGCCTCACTAATCAGCCCCAGCATTTT. It translates to CASSLTNQPQHF. The full variable domain, in which reference TRBV14 and TRBJ1-5 provide the parts outside the CDR3, is EAGVTQFPSHSVIEKGQTVTLRCDPISGHDNLYWYRRVMGKEIKFLLHFVKESKQDESGMPNNRFLAERTGGTYSTLKVQPAELEDSGVYFCASSLTNQPQHFGDGTRLSIL.

A single count supports this clone. J is TRBJ1-2 and V is TRBV9; TRBD1 aligns across 8 bases. The germline CDR1 and CDR2 sequences are SGDLS and YYNGEE. Trimming cost V 0 bases and J 1 base; bases outside gene matches: 8. This CDR3 is 17 amino acids long. DNA of the CDR3: TGTGCCAGCAGCGTAGACGGACAGGGCCGAAGTAACTATGGCTACACCTTC. As protein: CASSVDGQGRSNYGYTF. The whole variable domain, filled in from reference TRBV9 and TRBJ1-2, reads DSGVTQTPKHLITATGQRVTLRCSPRSGDLSVYWYQQSLDQGLQFLIQYYNGEERAKGNILERFSAQQFPDLHSELNLSSLELGDSALYFCASSVDGQGRSNYGYTFGSGTRLTVV.